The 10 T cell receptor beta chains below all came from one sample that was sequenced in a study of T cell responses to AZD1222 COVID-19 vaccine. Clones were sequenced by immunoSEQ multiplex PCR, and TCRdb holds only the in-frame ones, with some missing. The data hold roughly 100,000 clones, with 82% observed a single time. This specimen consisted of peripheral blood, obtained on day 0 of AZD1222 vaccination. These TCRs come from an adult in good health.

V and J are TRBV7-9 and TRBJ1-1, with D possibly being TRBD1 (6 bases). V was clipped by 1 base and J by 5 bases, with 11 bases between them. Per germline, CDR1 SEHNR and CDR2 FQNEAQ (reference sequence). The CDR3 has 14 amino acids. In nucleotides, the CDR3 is TGTGCCAGCAGCTTAGGGGGGCGCGATACTGAAGCTTTCTTT. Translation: CASSLGGRDTEAFF.

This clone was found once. This chain's CDR3 is CASSLGTKTYNEQFF. The DNA of the CDR3 is TGTGCCAGCAGCCTTGGGACCAAAACCTACAATGAGCAGTTCTTC. The chain carries TRBV3-1 (or the pseudogene TRBV3-2) and TRBJ2-1, with D perhaps matching TRBD1 or TRBD2 (5 bases each). The germline gives CDR1 LGHDT, CDR2 YNNKEL (reference sequence). V was shortened by 4 bases and J by 2 bases, with 12 bases between the two germline ends. This CDR3 region has 15 residues.

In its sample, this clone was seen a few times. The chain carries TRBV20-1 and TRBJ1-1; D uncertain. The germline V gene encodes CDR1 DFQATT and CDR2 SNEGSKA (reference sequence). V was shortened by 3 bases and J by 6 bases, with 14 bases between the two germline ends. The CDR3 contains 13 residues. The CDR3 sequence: CSASLLRGAEAFF. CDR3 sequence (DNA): TGCAGTGCTAGTCTGCTTCGCGGCGCTGAAGCTTTCTTT.

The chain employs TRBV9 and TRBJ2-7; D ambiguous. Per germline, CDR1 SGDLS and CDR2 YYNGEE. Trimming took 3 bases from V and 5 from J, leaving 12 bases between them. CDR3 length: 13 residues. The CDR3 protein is CASSAFPLDEQYF. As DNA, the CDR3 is TGTGCCAGCAGCGCGTTCCCGTTGGACGAGCAGTACTTC.

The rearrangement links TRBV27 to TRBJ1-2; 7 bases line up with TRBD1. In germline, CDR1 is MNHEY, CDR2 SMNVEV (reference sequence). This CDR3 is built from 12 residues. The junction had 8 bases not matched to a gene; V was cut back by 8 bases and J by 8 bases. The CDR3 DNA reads TGTGCCAGCGGCTCAGGGGGTAGGGGCTACACCTTC. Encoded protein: CASGSGGRGYTF.

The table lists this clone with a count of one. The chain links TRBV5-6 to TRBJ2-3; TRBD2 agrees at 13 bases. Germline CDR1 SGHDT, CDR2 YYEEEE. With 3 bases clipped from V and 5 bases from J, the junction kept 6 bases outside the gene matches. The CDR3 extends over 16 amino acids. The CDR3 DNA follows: TGTGCCAGCAGCTCGAGACTAGCGGGGGGTCAAGATACGCAGTATTTT. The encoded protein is CASSSRLAGGQDTQYF. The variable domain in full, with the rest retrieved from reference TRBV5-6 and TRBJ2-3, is DAGVTQSPTHLIKTRGQQVTLRCSPKSGHDTVSWYQQALGQGPQFIFQYYEEEERQRGNFPDRFSGHQFPNYSSELNVNALLLGDSALYLCASSSRLAGGQDTQYFGPGTRLTVL.

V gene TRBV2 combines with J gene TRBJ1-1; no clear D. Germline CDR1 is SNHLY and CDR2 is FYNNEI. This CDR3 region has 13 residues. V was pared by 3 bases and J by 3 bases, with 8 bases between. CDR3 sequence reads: CASSDNKYTEAFF. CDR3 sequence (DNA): TGTGCCAGCAGTGATAACAAATACACTGAAGCTTTCTTT.

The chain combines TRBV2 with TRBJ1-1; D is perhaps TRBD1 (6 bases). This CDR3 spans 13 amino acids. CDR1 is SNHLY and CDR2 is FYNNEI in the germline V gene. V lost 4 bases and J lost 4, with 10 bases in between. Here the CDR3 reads CASSVTGLTEAFF. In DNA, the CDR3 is TGTGCCAGCAGTGTTACAGGGCTCACTGAAGCTTTCTTT. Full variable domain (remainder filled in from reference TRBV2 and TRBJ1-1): EPEVTQTPSHQVTQMGQEVILRCVPISNHLYFYWYRQILGQKVEFLVSFYNNEISEKSEIFDDQFSVERPDGSNFTLKIRSTKLEDSAMYFCASSVTGLTEAFFGQGTRLTVV.

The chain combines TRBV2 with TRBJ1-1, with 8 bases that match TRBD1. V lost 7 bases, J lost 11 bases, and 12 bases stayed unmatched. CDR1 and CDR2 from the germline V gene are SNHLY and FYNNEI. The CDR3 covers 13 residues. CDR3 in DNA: TGTGCCAGCACATCCGACAGGGGAGGGGAGGCTTTCTTT. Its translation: CASTSDRGGEAFF.

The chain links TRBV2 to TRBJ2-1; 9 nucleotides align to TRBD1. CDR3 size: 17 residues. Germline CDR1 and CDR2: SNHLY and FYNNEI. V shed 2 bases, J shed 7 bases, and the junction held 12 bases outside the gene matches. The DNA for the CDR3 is TGTGCCAGCAGTGAACGGGGCGACAGGGGGAACGGAAATGAGCAGTTCTTC. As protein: CASSERGDRGNGNEQFF. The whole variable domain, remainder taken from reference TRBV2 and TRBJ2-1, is EPEVTQTPSHQVTQMGQEVILRCVPISNHLYFYWYRQILGQKVEFLVSFYNNEISEKSEIFDDQFSVERPDGSNFTLKIRSTKLEDSAMYFCASSERGDRGNGNEQFFGPGTRLTVL.